Following are 14 T cell receptor beta chains from one sample sequenced in a study of OX40 agonist ivuxolimab in advanced cancers. Sequencing was performed with immunoSEQ multiplex PCR; in TCRdb, only in-frame clones are kept and a portion is missing. The data show 65,000 to 70,000 clones, roughly four fifths seen once. This specimen was CD4+ or CD8+ T cells sorted from blood, taken in a trial of the OX40 agonist ivuxolimab. The receptor source for this set is an adult with an advanced solid tumor such as melanoma, head and neck, liver or kidney cancer.

V and J are TRBV6-6 and TRBJ2-3; 7 bases are shared with TRBD1. There are 14 residues in the CDR3. Germline V gene data show CDR1 as MNHNY and CDR2 as SVGAGI (reference sequence). V shed 5 bases and J 1 base; nucleotides not matched to a gene: 3. DNA for the CDR3: TGTGCCAGCAGTGATGACAGGGGCACAGATACGCAGTATTTT. This translates into CASSDDRGTDTQYF.

The chain combines TRBV2 with TRBJ2-6, with D unresolved. The germline V gene encodes CDR1 SNHLY and CDR2 FYNNEI. V lost 4 bases to trimming and J lost 4 bases, with 8 bases between them. The CDR3 runs 14 residues. The CDR3 bases are TGTGCCAGCAGTGGAGCTCCCGGGGCCAACGTCCTGACTTTC. It translates to CASSGAPGANVLTF. The full variable domain, completed using reference TRBV2 and TRBJ2-6, is EPEVTQTPSHQVTQMGQEVILRCVPISNHLYFYWYRQILGQKVEFLVSFYNNEISEKSEIFDDQFSVERPDGSNFTLKIRSTKLEDSAMYFCASSGAPGANVLTFGAGSRLTVL.

The chain is built from TRBV5-4 and TRBJ2-5; 10 bases align to TRBD2. The end of the DNA fits TRBJ2-7 better, so the J call may be wrong. This CDR3 comprises 15 residues. Germline-derived CDR1 and CDR2 are SGHNT and YYREEE (reference sequence). The CDR3 reads CASSLGLAGFYEQYF. The CDR3, as DNA: TGTGCCAGCAGCTTGGGACTAGCGGGTTTCTACGAGCAGTACTTC.

A few counts support this clone. The chain combines TRBV19 with TRBJ2-7; 7 nucleotides line up with TRBD2. The CDR3 is 15 amino acids. Per germline, CDR1 LNHDA and CDR2 SQIVND (reference sequence). The J segment lost 0 bases and the V segment lost 0 bases, leaving 2 bases of the junction unmatched. The CDR3, as DNA: TGTGCCAGTAGTATAGATGCTAGCGGCTCCTACGAGCAGTACTTC. Translation: CASSIDASGSYEQYF.

The rearrangement joins TRBV7-6 to TRBJ2-3; 11 bases are shared with TRBD2. V shed 3 bases and J 12 bases; nucleotides not matched to a gene: 8. This CDR3 has 14 residues. The germline V gene has CDR1 SGHVS and CDR2 FNYEAQ. CDR3 in DNA: TGTGCCAGCAGCTTGGGACTAGCGGACCCTGATCAGTATTTT. It yields the protein CASSLGLADPDQYF.

The chain combines TRBV10-1 with TRBJ1-2; weak D call: TRBD1 (6 bases). The germline CDR1 and CDR2 sequences are WNHNN and SYGVQD (reference sequence). This CDR3 spans 16 amino acids. The V and J ends lost 6 bases and 3 bases respectively, with 20 bases between them. In nucleotides, the CDR3 is TGCGCCAGCAGGGGGAAGGGGGGCGGACTCCACTATGGCTACACCTTC. Translation gives CASRGKGGGLHYGYTF.

This chain links TRBV27 with TRBJ2-6, with a weak D call TRBD2 (5 bases). Germline V lookup: CDR1 MNHEY, CDR2 SMNVEV (reference sequence). Trimming pared 8 bases from V and 0 bases from J, leaving 14 bases between. The CDR3 extends over 16 amino acids. The CDR3 DNA is TGTGCCAGCGGAAACGGACTGTTCTCTGGGGCCAACGTCCTGACTTTC. Protein product: CASGNGLFSGANVLTF.

CDR3 protein: CSVEDPGEGYGYTF. In nucleotides, the CDR3 is TGCAGCGTTGAAGACCCGGGAGAAGGCTATGGCTACACCTTC. This chain links TRBV29-1 with TRBJ1-2; D gene unclear. V was clipped by 0 bases and J by 4 bases, with 12 bases between them. Germline V gene lookup returns CDR1 SQVTM and CDR2 ANQGSEA. CDR3 size: 14 residues. The full variable domain, rest sourced from reference TRBV29-1 and TRBJ1-2, is SAVISQKPSRDICQRGTSLTIQCQVDSQVTMMFWYRQQPGQSLTLIATANQGSEATYESGFVIDKFPISRPNLTFSTLTVSNMSPEDSSIYLCSVEDPGEGYGYTFGSGTRLTVV.

V usage is TRBV5-1 and J usage is TRBJ2-1, with TRBD1 matching 9 bases. CDR3 length: 15 residues. Germline trimming cut 4 bases from V and 4 bases from J; bases unmatched to any gene: 6. The germline V gene has CDR1 SGHRS and CDR2 YFSETQ. CDR3 residues: CASSPGQGPYNEQFF. The CDR3 nucleotides read TGCGCCAGCAGCCCCGGACAGGGGCCATACAATGAGCAGTTCTTC.

There are a few counts of this clone. This chain uses TRBV15 with TRBJ1-1; tentative D call: TRBD1 (5 bases). Per germline, CDR1 LNHNV and CDR2 YYDKDF (reference sequence). V lost 1 base and J lost 5, with 11 bases in between. This CDR3 spans 14 amino acids. Here the CDR3 reads CATSRVIGGTEAFF. The CDR3 DNA reads as TGTGCCACCAGCAGAGTCATCGGGGGAACTGAAGCTTTCTTT.

V is TRBV4-2 and J is TRBJ2-1; D is perhaps TRBD1 (5 bases). The CDR3 is made up of 15 amino acids. Trimming pared 4 bases from V and 0 bases from J, leaving 10 bases between. Germline CDR1 is LGHNA and CDR2 is YNFKEQ. The CDR3 DNA reads TGTGCCAGCAGCCGAGACAGATACTCCTACAATGAGCAGTTCTTC. As protein: CASSRDRYSYNEQFF.

This clone was seen just once. V gene TRBV6-6 combines with J gene TRBJ2-2; unclear D gene. The CDR3 is 12 residues long. Germline V gene data show CDR1 as MNHNY and CDR2 as SVGAGI (reference sequence). V lost 6 bases to trimming and J lost 6 bases, with 8 bases between them. The chain's CDR3 is CASSGAPGELFF. DNA of the CDR3: TGTGCCAGCAGCGGCGCCCCCGGGGAGCTGTTTTTT.

The V call is TRBV2, the J call TRBJ2-1, with 14 bases identical to TRBD2. This CDR3 has 15 amino acids. J gave up 8 bases and V 6 bases, and 6 bases lay outside the gene matches. CDR1 is SNHLY and CDR2 is FYNNEI in the germline V gene. The CDR3 coding sequence is TGTGCCAGCAGACTGACTAGCGGGGGGGTACATGAGCAGTTCTTC. This gives the protein CASRLTSGGVHEQFF. The variable domain in full, completed from reference TRBV2 and TRBJ2-1, reads EPEVTQTPSHQVTQMGQEVILRCVPISNHLYFYWYRQILGQKVEFLVSFYNNEISEKSEIFDDQFSVERPDGSNFTLKIRSTKLEDSAMYFCASRLTSGGVHEQFFGPGTRLTVL.

The genes are TRBV7-3 and TRBJ2-3; possible D gene TRBD1, 7 bases. The CDR3 loop spans 18 amino acids. Looked up from germline, CDR1 is SGHTA and CDR2 is FQGTGA. V was shortened by 5 bases and J by 2 bases, with 23 bases between the two germline ends. The CDR3 bases are TGTGCCAGCAGCCTACACCCCGGAGGGGGCGGTTCCACAGATACGCAGTATTTT. Residues: CASSLHPGGGGSTDTQYF.